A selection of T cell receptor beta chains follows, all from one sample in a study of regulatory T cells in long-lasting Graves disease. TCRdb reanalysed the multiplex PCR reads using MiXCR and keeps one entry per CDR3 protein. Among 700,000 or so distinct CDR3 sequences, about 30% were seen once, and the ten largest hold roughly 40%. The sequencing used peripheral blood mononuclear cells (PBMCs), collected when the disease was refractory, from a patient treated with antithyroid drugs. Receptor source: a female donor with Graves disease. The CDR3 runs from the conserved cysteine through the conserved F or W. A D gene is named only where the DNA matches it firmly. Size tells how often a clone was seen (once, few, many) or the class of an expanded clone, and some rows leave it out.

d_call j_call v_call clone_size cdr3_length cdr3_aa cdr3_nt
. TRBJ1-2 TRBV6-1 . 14 CASTSTGRSYGYTF TGTGCCAGCACCTCAACAGGGAGGAGCTATGGCTACACCTTC
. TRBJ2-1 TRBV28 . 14 CASGMALRGNEQFF TGTGCCAGCGGGATGGCCCTAAGGGGCAATGAGCAGTTCTTC
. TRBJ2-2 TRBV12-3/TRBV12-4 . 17 CASSLATGALRAGELFF TGTGCCAGCAGTTTAGCCACCGGGGCCCTCCGAGCCGGGGAGCTGTTTTTT
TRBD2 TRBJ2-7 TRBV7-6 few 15 CASSQLAGADYEQYF TGTGCCAGCAGCCAGCTAGCGGGAGCTGACTACGAGCAGTACTTC
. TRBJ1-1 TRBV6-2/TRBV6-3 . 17 CASSYSIRSQRGTEAFF TGTGCCAGCAGTTACTCGATAAGGAGTCAAAGGGGAACTGAAGCTTTCTTT
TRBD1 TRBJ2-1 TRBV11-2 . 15 CASSLEGTDYSEQFF TGTGCCAGCAGCTTAGAGGGGACAGACTACAGTGAGCAGTTCTTC
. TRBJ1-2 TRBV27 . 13 CASSARRFYGYTF TGTGCCAGCAGTGCCCGACGATTCTATGGCTACACCTTC
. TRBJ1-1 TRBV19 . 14 CASSIPGVYTEAFF TGTGCCAGTAGTATCCCAGGGGTCTACACTGAAGCTTTCTTT
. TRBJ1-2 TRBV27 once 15 CASSPAGALRGGYTF TGTGCCAGTAGCCCCGCAGGGGCCTTAAGGGGTGGCTACACCTTC
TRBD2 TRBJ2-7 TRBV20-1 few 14 CSASLSGRSYEQYF TGCAGTGCTAGTTTGAGCGGGAGATCCTACGAGCAGTACTTC
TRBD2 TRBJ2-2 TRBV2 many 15 CASSSGTSGTGELFF TGTGCCAGCAGCTCCGGGACTAGCGGTACCGGGGAGCTGTTTTTT
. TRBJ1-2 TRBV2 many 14 CASSGWGSDYGYTF TGTGCCAGCAGTGGGTGGGGGTCTGACTATGGCTACACCTTC
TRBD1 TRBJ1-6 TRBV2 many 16 CASSLEPGQVGSPLHF TGTGCCAGCAGTCTAGAGCCGGGACAGGTCGGCTCACCCCTCCACTTT
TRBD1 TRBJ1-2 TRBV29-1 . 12 CSVGQGARGYTF TGCAGCGTTGGACAGGGGGCTAGAGGCTACACCTTC
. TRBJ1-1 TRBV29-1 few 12 CSVRDLNTEAFF TGCAGCGTACGGGACTTAAACACTGAAGCTTTCTTT
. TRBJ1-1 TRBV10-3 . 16 CAISESLPGDYTEAFF TGTGCCATCAGTGAGTCCCTCCCCGGGGACTACACTGAAGCTTTCTTT
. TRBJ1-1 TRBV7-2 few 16 CASSLILQGGSAEAFF TGTGCCAGCAGCTTAATCCTACAGGGTGGGAGTGCTGAAGCTTTCTTT
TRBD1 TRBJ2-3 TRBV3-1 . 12 CASSQDRLTQYF TGTGCCAGCAGCCAGGACAGGCTGACGCAGTATTTT
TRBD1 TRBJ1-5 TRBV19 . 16 CASSAAGGYSNQPQHF TGTGCCAGTAGTGCGGCAGGGGGCTATAGCAATCAGCCCCAGCATTTT
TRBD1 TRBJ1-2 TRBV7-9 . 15 CASSSGQGVEYGYTF TGTGCCAGCAGCTCGGGACAGGGGGTCGAGTATGGCTACACCTTC
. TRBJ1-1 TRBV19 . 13 CAARVQWDTEAFF TGTGCCGCACGAGTCCAGTGGGACACTGAAGCTTTCTTT
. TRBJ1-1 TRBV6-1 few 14 CATYRGGSDTEAFF TGTGCCACCTACCGGGGGGGTTCGGACACTGAAGCTTTCTTT
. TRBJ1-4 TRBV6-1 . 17 CASSPRKGVHVPEKLFF TGTGCCAGCAGTCCAAGGAAGGGGGTCCATGTCCCTGAAAAACTGTTTTTT
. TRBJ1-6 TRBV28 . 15 CASSFSLDRSSPLHF TGTGCCAGCAGTTTTTCCCTCGACAGATCTTCACCCCTCCACTTT
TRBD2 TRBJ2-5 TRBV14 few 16 CASSPGLAGAWETQYF TGTGCCAGCAGCCCGGGACTAGCGGGAGCATGGGAGACCCAGTACTTC
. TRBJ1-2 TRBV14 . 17 CASSQEGVPQANYGYTF TGTGCCAGCAGCCAAGAGGGGGTGCCTCAAGCTAACTATGGCTACACCTTC
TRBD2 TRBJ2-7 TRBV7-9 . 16 CASSLIAGEPPYEQYF TGTGCCAGCAGCCTCATAGCGGGAGAACCCCCCTACGAGCAGTACTTC
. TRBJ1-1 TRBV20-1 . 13 CSARIRLGREAFF TGCAGTGCTAGAATCCGGCTTGGGAGAGAAGCTTTCTTT
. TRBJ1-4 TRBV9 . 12 CASARTNEKLFF TGTGCCAGCGCGAGAACTAATGAAAAACTGTTTTTT
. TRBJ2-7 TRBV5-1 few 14 CASSQRTASYEQYF TGCGCCAGCAGCCAGAGGACAGCCTCCTACGAGCAGTACTTC
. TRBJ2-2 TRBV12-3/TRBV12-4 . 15 CASSHSFGGSGELFF TGTGCCAGCAGCCACTCCTTCGGAGGGTCCGGGGAGCTGTTTTTT